Following are 18 T cell receptor beta chains from one sample sequenced in a study of shared clonotypes between healthy human individuals (dated by TCRdb to between 2020 and 2021). CD8 naive samples were obtained by positive selection for CCR7 among CD45RO-negative cells, yielding a CD45RA+CCR7+ population from which TemRA cells were excluded. The library was prepared using the immunoSEQ multiplex PCR assay. TCRdb mirrors the immuneACCESS table, restricted to in-frame sequences. Some clones are absent from its copies; in checked studies, under half trace to an unresolved V gene, and the reason for the others is unknown. Here the sample has approximately 2,000,000 clones; 85% to 95% occur a single time. The top ten clones comprise about 1.7% of the sample. The sequenced sample was naive CD8+ T cells from PBMCs. Taken with the paper, the label for cell subset or site translates to: CD45RA+CCR7+. The receptors here all came from a man between 18 and 35 years old in good health. Some clones in this sample may be carry-over from other donors' samples.

This rearrangement joins TRBV19 to TRBJ2-3; D remains ambiguous. The germline gives CDR1 LNHDA, CDR2 SQIVND (reference sequence). Trimming cost V 3 bases and J 5 bases, with 9 bases left between them. There are 13 residues in the CDR3. As DNA, the CDR3 is TGTGCCAGTAGTATCCGAATTGTAGATACGCAGTATTTT. Translation: CASSIRIVDTQYF.

DNA for the CDR3: TGTGCCAGCGACAGGGGAATCGGGGATACGCAGTATTTT. Residues: CASDRGIGDTQYF. The chain carries TRBV9 and TRBJ2-3, with TRBD1 identical over 8 bases. J lost 6 bases, V lost 7 bases, and 7 bases had no gene match. Per the germline V gene, CDR1 is SGDLS and CDR2 is YYNGEE. The CDR3 has 13 residues.

This chain joins TRBV7-9 and TRBJ1-1; 8 nucleotides align to TRBD1. Germline V gives CDR1 SEHNR, CDR2 FQNEAQ (reference sequence). The V gene end was trimmed by 6 bases and the J gene end by 1 base; junction bases not matched to a gene: 13. CDR3 length: 17 residues. The CDR3 sequence: CASSSKSLDRANTEAFF. The CDR3 DNA reads as TGTGCCAGCAGTTCCAAATCGCTGGACAGGGCGAACACTGAAGCTTTCTTT.

With regard to this clone: Other nucleotide sequences in the sample specify the same CDR3. J is TRBJ2-1 and V is TRBV19; D unresolved. The CDR3 is made up of 12 amino acids. Trimming shortened V by 2 bases and J by 7 bases, and 6 bases separated the two germline ends. Germline V CDR1 and CDR2: LNHDA, SQIVND (reference sequence). The CDR3 DNA reads TGTGCCAGTAGTATATTTGGGAATGAGCAGTTCTTC. It encodes CASSIFGNEQFF.

V gene TRBV15 combines with J gene TRBJ2-7, with a tentative D call TRBD2 (6 bases). This CDR3 is 13 amino acids long. Germline-derived CDR1 and CDR2 are LNHNV and YYDKDF (reference sequence). Trimming cost V 4 bases and J 2 bases, with 9 bases left between them. The CDR3 reads CATSTRGTYEQYF. CDR3 DNA sequence: TGTGCCACCAGCACCCGGGGGACCTACGAGCAGTACTTC.

The V gene is TRBV15, the J gene TRBJ2-1; TRBD2 aligns across 11 bases. This CDR3 has 16 residues. J lost 4 bases, V lost 3 bases, and 5 bases had no gene match. Per the germline V gene, CDR1 is LNHNV and CDR2 is YYDKDF (reference sequence). The CDR3 loop reads CATSSTGTSGYNEQFF. CDR3 in DNA: TGTGCCACCAGCAGTACCGGGACTAGCGGTTACAATGAGCAGTTCTTC. The entire variable domain, with the rest obtained from reference TRBV15 and TRBJ2-1, is as follows: DAMVIQNPRYQVTQFGKPVTLSCSQTLNHNVMYWYQQKSSQAPKLLFHYYDKDFNNEADTPDNFQSRRPNTSFCFLDIRSPGLGDTAMYLCATSSTGTSGYNEQFFGPGTRLTVL.

This sequence joins TRBV19 and TRBJ2-7, with TRBD2 matching 7 bases. Per the germline V gene, CDR1 is LNHDA and CDR2 is SQIVND (reference sequence). The CDR3 runs to 13 residues. Unmatched junction bases numbered 8, after V lost 5 bases and J lost 7 bases. The CDR3 region has the DNA TGTGCCAGTAGTGCGGCGGGAGAACATGAGCAGTACTTC. This gives the protein CASSAAGEHEQYF.

The count of this clone is one. This chain links TRBV27 with TRBJ2-2; D remains ambiguous. Looked up from germline, CDR1 is MNHEY and CDR2 is SMNVEV (reference sequence). V lost 5 bases, J lost 6 bases, and 16 bases lay in between. The CDR3 runs to 15 residues. CDR3 protein: CASSLGPLGAGELFF. CDR3 in DNA: TGTGCCAGCAGTCTCGGGCCCTTAGGTGCCGGGGAGCTGTTTTTT.

The chain uses TRBV11-2 and TRBJ2-7, with 9 bases identical to TRBD2. J lost 0 bases, V lost 3 bases, and 9 bases had no gene match. From germline, CDR1 is SGHAT and CDR2 FQNNGV. The CDR3 is 17 amino acids. CDR3 amino acids: CASSFTAAGGPSYEQYF. DNA for the CDR3: TGTGCCAGCAGCTTTACAGCGGCGGGAGGGCCCTCCTACGAGCAGTACTTC. Combining the CDR3 with reference TRBV11-2 and TRBJ2-7 gives the whole variable domain EAGVAQSPRYKIIEKRQSVAFWCNPISGHATLYWYQQILGQGPKLLIQFQNNGVVDDSQLPKDRFSAERLKGVDSTLKIQPAKLEDSAVYLCASSFTAAGGPSYEQYFGPGTRLTVT.

J is TRBJ2-7 and V is TRBV6-6, with 11 bases identical to TRBD1. The CDR3 contains 14 residues. Looked up from germline, CDR1 is MNHNY and CDR2 is SVGAGI (reference sequence). V trimming: 6 bases; J trimming: 3 bases; junction bases outside the gene matches: 4. The CDR3 reads CASRGDRGFYEQYF. Written as DNA, the CDR3 is TGTGCCAGCAGAGGGGACAGGGGGTTCTACGAGCAGTACTTC.

The gene calls are TRBV9 and TRBJ2-7; 7 bases line up with TRBD2. V was pared by 2 bases and J by 2 bases, with 7 bases of the junction left unmatched. The CDR3 is made up of 15 amino acids. In germline, CDR1 is SGDLS, CDR2 YYNGEE. The CDR3 sequence is CASSVAWAGAYEQYF. DNA for the CDR3: TGTGCCAGCAGCGTGGCTTGGGCGGGAGCCTACGAGCAGTACTTC.

This sequence joins TRBV7-9 and TRBJ1-2, with TRBD1 as a possible D gene (5 bases). The germline V gene has CDR1 SEHNR and CDR2 FQNEAQ (reference sequence). The V gene lost 6 bases and the J gene lost 2 bases, with 19 bases spanning the gap. CDR3 length equals 16 residues. As DNA, the CDR3 is TGTGCCAGCAGTCCCGCTTGGGGGGACCTGAACTATGGCTACACCTTC. Encoded protein: CASSPAWGDLNYGYTF. Together with reference TRBV7-9 and TRBJ1-2, the CDR3 gives the full variable domain: DTGVSQNPRHKITKRGQNVTFRCDPISEHNRLYWYRQTLGQGPEFLTYFQNEAQLEKSRLLSDRFSAERPKGSFSTLEIQRTEQGDSAMYLCASSPAWGDLNYGYTFGSGTRLTVV.

In DNA form, the CDR3 reads TGTGCCAGCAGCTTATCCAGCACAGATACGCAGTATTTT. Its protein is CASSLSSTDTQYF. The chain carries TRBV11-3 and TRBJ2-3; no reliable D call. V gave up 2 bases and J gave up 0 bases, with 3 bases separating them. This CDR3 has 13 amino acids. Germline V CDR1 and CDR2: SGHNT, YENEEA.

This chain connects TRBV6-1 to TRBJ2-7, with D possibly being TRBD2 (5 bases). CDR3 length: 13 amino acids. Germline values: CDR1 MNHNS, CDR2 SASEGT. Trimming took off 4 bases at V and 7 bases at J, with 14 bases between the two ends. The CDR3 bases are TGTGCCAGCAGTGCCCTAATAGCGCGTGAGCAGTACTTC. Amino acid sequence: CASSALIAREQYF.

The chain recombines TRBV5-4 with TRBJ2-7; D unclear. V dropped 2 bases and J dropped 4 bases, with 13 bases sitting between them. Germline CDR1 reads SGHNT; CDR2 reads YYREEE (reference sequence). The CDR3 length is 14 residues. Here the CDR3 DNA reads TGTGCCAGCAGCTTTGGCTTTGGGGATTACGAGCAGTACTTC. Amino acid sequence: CASSFGFGDYEQYF.

The genes are TRBV7-2 and TRBJ2-1, with 9 bases that match TRBD2. V was pared by 2 bases and J by 3 bases, with 14 bases of the junction left unmatched. Germline loops: CDR1 SGHTA, CDR2 FQGNSA. This CDR3 has 19 amino acids. This CDR3 reads CASSLTGLTSGNVYNEQFF. The CDR3 DNA follows: TGTGCCAGCAGCTTAACGGGCCTGACTAGCGGCAACGTCTACAATGAGCAGTTCTTC.

The V and J genes are TRBV19 and TRBJ2-2, with TRBD2 matching over 7 bases. CDR3 length: 19 amino acids. V gave up 3 bases and J gave up 0 bases; unmatched junction bases: 13. Germline lookup yields CDR1 LNHDA and CDR2 SQIVND (reference sequence). The CDR3 sequence: CASSMARGRGGPNTGELFF. The DNA of the CDR3 is TGTGCCAGTAGTATGGCCCGGGGGAGGGGAGGGCCGAACACCGGGGAGCTGTTTTTT.

V usage is TRBV19 and J usage is TRBJ2-4; 8 bases map to TRBD2. The CDR3 is 14 residues long. The germline gives CDR1 LNHDA, CDR2 SQIVND (reference sequence). V was pared by 6 bases and J by 0 bases, with 1 base of the junction left unmatched. This CDR3 reads CASRSGRAKNIQYF. The CDR3 region has the DNA TGTGCCAGTAGGAGCGGGAGAGCCAAAAACATTCAGTACTTC.